The T cell receptor beta chain described here comes from a study of T cells after yellow fever vaccination. TCRdb processed the 5' RACE reads anew with MiXCR; each CDR3 protein has one entry. The sample includes more than 80,000 distinct CDR3 sequences, approximately 6.3% seen only once; the top ten take under 50%. In its sample, this clonotype was seen a few times. This clonotype originated in a man aged 18 to 30 who received the YFV17D yellow fever vaccine. Sequencing was performed on CD8+ T cells sorted from PBMCs, taken 10 days after the yellow fever booster vaccination.

CDR3 DNA sequence: TGTGCCAGCAGCCCTTGGACAGGGAACACTGAAGCTTTCTTT. It translates to CASSPWTGNTEAFF. V usage is TRBV5-5 and J usage is TRBJ1-1; TRBD1 aligns across 7 bases. Per the germline V gene, CDR1 is SGHKS and CDR2 is YYEKEE (reference sequence). The CDR3 length is 14 residues. V lost 4 bases to trimming and J lost 1 base; unmatched junction nucleotides: 4.